Following are 19 T cell receptor beta chains from one sample sequenced in a study of shared clonotypes between healthy human individuals. Libraries were prepared by immunoSEQ multiplex PCR; TCRdb keeps only in-frame clonotypes and omits some of them. The sample lists roughly 2,300,000 clones, around 90% seen once, with 0.37% in the top ten. Sequencing input: naive CD4+ T cells from PBMCs. Subset given: CD45RA+ positively selected. These receptors came from a man aged 18 to 29 in good health. Some clones in this sample may be carry-over from other donors' samples.

This chain uses TRBV25-1 with TRBJ2-1, with unresolved D. Trimming shortened V by 6 bases and J by 5 bases, and 5 bases separated the two germline ends. The CDR3 sequence is 11 residues long. Germline values: CDR1 MGHDK, CDR2 SYGVNS. CDR3 residues: CASRANNEQFF. The DNA of the CDR3 is TGTGCCAGCAGAGCCAACAATGAGCAGTTCTTC.

Only one count was recorded for this clone. V gene TRBV29-1 combines with J gene TRBJ2-7; 7 bases are a match to TRBD2. Germline CDR1 SQVTM, CDR2 ANQGSEA. V dropped 2 bases and J dropped 3; count of bases not matched to a gene: 7. This CDR3 has 14 amino acids. The CDR3 bases are TGCAGCGTTGAAATGTCGGGAGGAGACTACGAGCAGTACTTC. It is translated as CSVEMSGGDYEQYF.

This rearrangement joins TRBV15 to TRBJ2-1; maybe TRBD1 (5 bases). Germline V gives CDR1 LNHNV, CDR2 YYDKDF (reference sequence). CDR3 length: 13 amino acids. V lost 1 base and J lost 10, with 11 bases in between. In DNA, the CDR3 is TGTGCCACCAGCAGAGTCAGGGCCTCAGAGCAGTTCTTC. Amino acid sequence: CATSRVRASEQFF.

The J gene is TRBJ2-7, the V gene TRBV28; D perhaps matches TRBD1 (5 bases). Germline V CDR1 and CDR2: MDHEN, SYDVKM. This CDR3 contains 14 residues. V was clipped by 3 bases and J by 5 bases, with 14 bases between them. CDR3 sequence: CASSFGTGRHEQYF. The CDR3, as DNA: TGTGCCAGCAGTTTCGGAACAGGCCGGCACGAGCAGTACTTC. Full variable domain (outside the CDR3, taken from reference TRBV28 and TRBJ2-7): DVKVTQSSRYLVKRTGEKVFLECVQDMDHENMFWYRQDPGLGLRLIYFSYDVKMKEKGDIPEGYSVSREKKERFSLILESASTNQTSMYLCASSFGTGRHEQYFGPGTRLTVT.

This clone was detected only once. The J gene is TRBJ2-7, the V gene TRBV28; 8 positions match TRBD1. Germline CDR1 is MDHEN and CDR2 is SYDVKM. This CDR3 spans 14 amino acids. The ends lost 4 bases at V and 3 bases at J; junction bases unmatched: 5. The CDR3 reads CASSYGQGGYEQYF. CDR3 sequence (DNA): TGTGCCAGCAGTTACGGACAGGGAGGCTACGAGCAGTACTTC. Filled out from reference TRBV28 and TRBJ2-7, the complete variable domain reads DVKVTQSSRYLVKRTGEKVFLECVQDMDHENMFWYRQDPGLGLRLIYFSYDVKMKEKGDIPEGYSVSREKKERFSLILESASTNQTSMYLCASSYGQGGYEQYFGPGTRLTVT.

V gene TRBV11-3 combines with J gene TRBJ2-7; D possibly uses TRBD1 or TRBD2 (6 bases each). The germline V gene encodes CDR1 SGHNT and CDR2 YENEEA. The CDR3 consists of 11 residues. V was shortened by 8 bases and J by 6 bases, with 11 bases between the two germline ends. The CDR3 region is CASRGLGEQYF. Here the CDR3 DNA reads TGTGCCAGCCGGGGGCTTGGCGAGCAGTACTTC.

The CDR3 coding sequence is TGTGCCACCAGTACCGGGACTAGCGGGGGGCGGGAGCAGTTCTTC. It encodes CATSTGTSGGREQFF. This chain uses TRBV15 with TRBJ2-1; the match to TRBD2 covers 15 bases. The CDR3 spans 15 residues. Trimming cost V 6 bases and J 10 bases; bases outside gene matches: 7. The germline V gene encodes CDR1 LNHNV and CDR2 YYDKDF (reference sequence).

This chain connects TRBV14 to TRBJ1-1; D remains unclear. The CDR3 is 15 amino acids. Germline CDR1 reads SGHDN; CDR2 reads FVKESK. The V and J ends lost 4 bases and 10 bases respectively, with 22 bases between them. CDR3 DNA sequence: TGTGCCAGCAGCCCTCCAGGCTCGGAAAATAGGAGAGCTTTCTTT. Its protein is CASSPPGSENRRAFF.

V is TRBV19 and J is TRBJ2-5; 13 bases are shared with TRBD2. J lost 3 bases, V lost 6 bases, and 13 bases had no gene match. The CDR3 contains 18 residues. Germline V CDR1 and CDR2: LNHDA, SQIVND (reference sequence). The CDR3 region is CASSKGTLGLAGEETQYF. CDR3 DNA sequence: TGTGCCAGTAGCAAAGGGACGTTAGGACTAGCGGGAGAAGAGACCCAGTACTTC.

The V call is TRBV28, the J call TRBJ1-5, with 7 bases fitting TRBD1. This CDR3 has 21 residues. V shed 4 bases and J 0 bases; nucleotides not matched to a gene: 21. Germline assignment: CDR1 MDHEN and CDR2 SYDVKM. Here the CDR3 reads CASSYLDRDHIPAYSNQPQHF. The CDR3 DNA reads TGTGCCAGCAGTTACCTAGACAGGGACCATATCCCCGCATATAGCAATCAGCCCCAGCATTTT.

The chain recombines TRBV19 with TRBJ1-2, with D possibly TRBD1 on 6 matching bases. The germline CDR1 and CDR2 sequences are LNHDA and SQIVND (reference sequence). V shed 6 bases and J shed 0 bases, with 17 bases lying between them. The CDR3 length is 16 residues. The CDR3 DNA reads as TGTGCCAGTAGGAAGGACAGCCGAACCCCTAACTATGGCTACACCTTC. It is translated as CASRKDSRTPNYGYTF. Variable domain in full (rest from reference TRBV19 and TRBJ1-2): DGGITQSPKYLFRKEGQNVTLSCEQNLNHDAMYWYRQDPGQGLRLIYYSQIVNDFQKGDIAEGYSVSREKKESFPLTVTSAQKNPTAFYLCASRKDSRTPNYGYTFGSGTRLTVV.

The chain joins TRBV19 to TRBJ2-3; 9 bases line up with TRBD2. Germline V gene sequence: CDR1 LNHDA, CDR2 SQIVND (reference sequence). The CDR3 runs 14 residues. J lost 3 bases, V lost 6 bases, and 4 bases had no gene match. The chain's CDR3 is CASSLGLATDTQYF. The CDR3 nucleotides read TGTGCCAGTAGCCTCGGACTAGCGACAGATACGCAGTATTTT.

The chain is built from TRBV6-4 and TRBJ2-3, with a tentative D call TRBD2 (6 bases). The CDR3 is 16 residues long. The germline V gene encodes CDR1 MRHNA and CDR2 SNTAGT. Trimming removed 2 bases from V and 1 base from J, with 13 bases in between. For the CDR3, the DNA is TGTGCCAGCAGTGACCCGGGGGAGTCGGGCACAGATACGCAGTATTTT. Translated: CASSDPGESGTDTQYF.

The chain couples TRBV5-4 to TRBJ1-1; possibly TRBD1 for D (5 bases). This CDR3 is built from 15 residues. The germline V gene has CDR1 SGHNT and CDR2 YYREEE (reference sequence). V dropped 0 bases and J dropped 0 bases, with 9 bases sitting between them. CDR3 bases: TGTGCCAGCAGCTTGGTGGGGGGGGTGAACACTGAAGCTTTCTTT. Protein: CASSLVGGVNTEAFF.

The chain combines TRBV18 with TRBJ1-5; 8 bases fit TRBD1. This CDR3 contains 16 residues. The trim removed 2 bases at V and 6 bases at J, leaving 9 bases unmatched. Germline-derived CDR1 and CDR2 are KGHSH and LQKENI. The DNA for the CDR3 is TGTGCCAGCTCACCATCATCTACAGGGGGGGCTCAGCCCCAGCATTTT. Protein sequence: CASSPSSTGGAQPQHF. The whole variable domain, remainder taken from reference TRBV18 and TRBJ1-5, is NAGVMQNPRHLVRRRGQEARLRCSPMKGHSHVYWYRQLPEEGLKFMVYLQKENIIDESGMPKERFSAEFPKEGPSILRIQQVVRGDSAAYFCASSPSSTGGAQPQHFGDGTRLSIL.

The CDR3 coding sequence is TGTGCCAGCAGTGCCGTTGGGGAGGGGAATCCCCACGAGCAGTACTTC. Its protein is CASSAVGEGNPHEQYF. The chain links TRBV25-1 to TRBJ2-7, with 7 bases aligning to TRBD2. The CDR3 sequence is 16 residues long. The germline CDR1 and CDR2 sequences are MGHDK and SYGVNS. Trimming took 4 bases from V and 5 from J; bases not matched to a gene: 14.

The genes are TRBV11-2 and TRBJ1-1; perhaps TRBD1 as D (5 bases). V dropped 4 bases and J dropped 1 base, with 13 bases sitting between them. The CDR3 sequence is 15 residues long. The germline gives CDR1 SGHAT, CDR2 FQNNGV. This CDR3 reads CASSYSGTGNTEAFF. CDR3 in DNA: TGTGCCAGCAGCTACTCCGGGACGGGGAACACTGAAGCTTTCTTT.

J is TRBJ1-5 and V is TRBV30; D is unclear. The V gene's germline CDR1 is GTSNPN and CDR2 SVGIG (reference sequence). Between the trimmed V and J ends, which lost 2 bases and 2 bases, there was a span of 10 bases. CDR3 length: 14 amino acids. DNA of the CDR3: TGTGCCTGGAGTATTTCCGGCGGCAATCAGCCCCAGCATTTT. Translation gives CAWSISGGNQPQHF.

This clone was observed once. This chain links TRBV28 with TRBJ1-3, with 9 bases identical to TRBD1. J was trimmed by 0 bases and V by 2 bases; bases with no gene match: 2. Germline V lookup: CDR1 MDHEN, CDR2 SYDVKM. This CDR3 has 16 residues. This CDR3 is CASSLPGQGSGNTIYF. CDR3 DNA: TGTGCCAGCAGTTTACCGGGACAGGGCTCTGGAAACACCATATATTTT.